This TCR beta chain came from a study of blood T cell repertoires in COVID-19. Study summary: COVID-19 samples, acute and convalescent, were from the United States, Italy and Spain.

Authors' methods: Counts of nucleated cells, estimated from reference gene primer amplification, were obtained. Clones were read by immunoSEQ multiplex PCR, and TCRdb kept only the in-frame ones, dropping some. V and J calls and clone size are as listed in that table; D and trimming were resolved from the DNA. Of over 200,000 clones listed, over 80% are singletons. The sequenced sample consisted of peripheral blood. The clonotype originates from a man younger than 40 with COVID-19, enrolled during active disease.

The CDR3 spells CASKTGNEKLFF. The CDR3, as DNA: TGCGCCAGCAAGACTGGTAATGAAAAACTGTTTTTT. The chain carries TRBV10-1 and TRBJ1-4; D is uncertain. Trimming took 7 bases from V and 4 from J, leaving 7 bases between them. Germline values: CDR1 WNHNN, CDR2 SYGVQD (reference sequence). This CDR3 spans 12 amino acids.